The TCR beta chain under discussion was sequenced for a study of identical twins. Of note for this clonotype: Its matching antigen is unknown.

Unique molecular identifiers were in the cDNA, with template-switch universal primer binding. A single record per CDR3 protein comes from TCRdb applying MiXCR to the 5' RACE reads. The sample holds around 530,000 distinct CDR3 sequences, 12% to 15% seen once. Study-wide points: Cross-sectional statistical analysis was relied on for the conclusions, without the same donors being followed. Twins shared out-of-frame alpha sequences with excess low generation probability.

J was trimmed by 4 bases and V by 2 bases; bases with no gene match: 4. The germline V gene encodes CDR1 SGHRS and CDR2 YFSETQ. CDR3 length equals 15 residues. Donors uniformly comprised healthy Caucasians. These data also formed part of another study, on yellow fever vaccine responses in identical twins.

The chain uses TRBV5-1 and TRBJ2-2; 8 nucleotides agree with TRBD1. This receptor was taken from a woman aged 18-29 years in good health. The source material was CD4+ T cells sorted from blood. The CDR3 nucleotides read TGCGCCAGCAGCTTTGGGGACAGGCTCACCGGGGAGCTGTTTTTT. Translating gives CASSFGDRLTGELFF.